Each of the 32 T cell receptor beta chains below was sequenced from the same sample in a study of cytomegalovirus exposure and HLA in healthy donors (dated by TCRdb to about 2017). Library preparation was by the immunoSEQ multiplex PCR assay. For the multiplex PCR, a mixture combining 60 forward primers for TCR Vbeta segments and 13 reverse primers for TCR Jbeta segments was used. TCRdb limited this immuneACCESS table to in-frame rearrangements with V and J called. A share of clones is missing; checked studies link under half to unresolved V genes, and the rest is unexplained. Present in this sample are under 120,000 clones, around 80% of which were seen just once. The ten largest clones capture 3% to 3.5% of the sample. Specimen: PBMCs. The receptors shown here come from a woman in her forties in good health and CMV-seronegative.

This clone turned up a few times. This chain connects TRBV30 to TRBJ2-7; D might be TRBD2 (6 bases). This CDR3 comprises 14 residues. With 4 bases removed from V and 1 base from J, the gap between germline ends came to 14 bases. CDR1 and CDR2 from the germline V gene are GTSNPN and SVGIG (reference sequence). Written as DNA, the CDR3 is TGTGCCTGGAAAACCGGACGGGGGTCCTACGAGCAGTACTTC. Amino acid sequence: CAWKTGRGSYEQYF.

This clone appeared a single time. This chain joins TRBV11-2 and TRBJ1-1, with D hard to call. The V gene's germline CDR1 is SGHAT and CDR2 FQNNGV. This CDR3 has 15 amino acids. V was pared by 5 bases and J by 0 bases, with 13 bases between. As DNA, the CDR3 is TGTGCCAGCAGCCACGCCGGCGGGCTGAACACTGAAGCTTTCTTT. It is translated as CASSHAGGLNTEAFF.

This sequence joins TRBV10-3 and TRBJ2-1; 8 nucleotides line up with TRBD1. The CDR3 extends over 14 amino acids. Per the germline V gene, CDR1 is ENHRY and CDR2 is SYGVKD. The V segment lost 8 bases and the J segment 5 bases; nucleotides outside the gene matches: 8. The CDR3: CAIGPGQDHNEQFF. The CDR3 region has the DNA TGTGCCATCGGCCCGGGACAGGACCACAATGAGCAGTTCTTC.

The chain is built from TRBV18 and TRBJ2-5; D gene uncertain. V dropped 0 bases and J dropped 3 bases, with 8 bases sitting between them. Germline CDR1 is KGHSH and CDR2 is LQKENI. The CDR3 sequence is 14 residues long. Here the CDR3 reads CASSPPSREETQYF. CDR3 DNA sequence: TGTGCCAGCTCACCACCGAGCCGCGAAGAGACCCAGTACTTC.

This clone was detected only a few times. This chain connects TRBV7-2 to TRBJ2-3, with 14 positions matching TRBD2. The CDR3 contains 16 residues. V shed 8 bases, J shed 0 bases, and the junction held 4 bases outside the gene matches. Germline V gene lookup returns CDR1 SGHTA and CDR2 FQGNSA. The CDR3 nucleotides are TGTGCCAGCGGGACTAGCGGGGGAGCTAGCACAGATACGCAGTATTTT. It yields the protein CASGTSGGASTDTQYF.

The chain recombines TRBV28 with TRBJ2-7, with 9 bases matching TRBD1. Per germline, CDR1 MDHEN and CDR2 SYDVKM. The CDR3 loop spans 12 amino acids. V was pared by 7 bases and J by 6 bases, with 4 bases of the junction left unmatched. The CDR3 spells CASTTGGSEQYF. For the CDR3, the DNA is TGTGCCAGCACCACAGGGGGCAGCGAGCAGTACTTC.

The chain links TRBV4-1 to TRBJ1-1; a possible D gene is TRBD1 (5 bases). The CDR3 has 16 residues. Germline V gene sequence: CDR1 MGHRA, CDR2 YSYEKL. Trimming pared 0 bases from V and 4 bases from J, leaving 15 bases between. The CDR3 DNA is TGCGCCAGCAGCCAAGAGGGTAGGGGACTGATCACTGAAGCTTTCTTT. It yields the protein CASSQEGRGLITEAFF.

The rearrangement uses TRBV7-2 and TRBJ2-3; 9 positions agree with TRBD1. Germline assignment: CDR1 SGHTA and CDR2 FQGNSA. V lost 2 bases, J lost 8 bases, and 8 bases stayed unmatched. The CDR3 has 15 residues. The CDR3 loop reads CASSLMGQGIGTQYF. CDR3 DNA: TGTGCCAGCAGCTTAATGGGACAGGGAATAGGTACGCAGTATTTT.

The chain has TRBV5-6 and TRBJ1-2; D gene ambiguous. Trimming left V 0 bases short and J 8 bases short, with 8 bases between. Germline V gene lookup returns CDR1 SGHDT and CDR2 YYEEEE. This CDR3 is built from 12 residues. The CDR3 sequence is CASSLERVGYTF. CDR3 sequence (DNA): TGTGCCAGCAGCTTGGAGCGAGTCGGCTACACCTTC.

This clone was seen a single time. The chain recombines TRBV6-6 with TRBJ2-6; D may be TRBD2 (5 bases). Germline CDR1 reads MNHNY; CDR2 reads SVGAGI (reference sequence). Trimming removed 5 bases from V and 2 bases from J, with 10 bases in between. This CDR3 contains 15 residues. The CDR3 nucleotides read TGTGCCAGCAGTGAGGGTAGGGCTGGGGCCAACGTCCTGACTTTC. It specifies CASSEGRAGANVLTF.

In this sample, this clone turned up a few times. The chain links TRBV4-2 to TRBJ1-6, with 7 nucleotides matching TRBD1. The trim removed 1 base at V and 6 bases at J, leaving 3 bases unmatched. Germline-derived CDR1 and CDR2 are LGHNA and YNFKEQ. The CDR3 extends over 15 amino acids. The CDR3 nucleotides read TGTGCCAGCAGCCAAGTAAACAGGGGTAATTCACCCCTCCACTTT. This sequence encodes CASSQVNRGNSPLHF.

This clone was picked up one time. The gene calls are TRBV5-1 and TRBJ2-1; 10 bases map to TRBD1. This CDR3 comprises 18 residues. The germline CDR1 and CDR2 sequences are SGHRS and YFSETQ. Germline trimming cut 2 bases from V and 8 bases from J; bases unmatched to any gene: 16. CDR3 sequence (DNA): TGCGCCAGCAGCTTTAGGACAGGGGGGCCTCTGGGAGTCGATGAGCAGTTCTTC. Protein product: CASSFRTGGPLGVDEQFF.

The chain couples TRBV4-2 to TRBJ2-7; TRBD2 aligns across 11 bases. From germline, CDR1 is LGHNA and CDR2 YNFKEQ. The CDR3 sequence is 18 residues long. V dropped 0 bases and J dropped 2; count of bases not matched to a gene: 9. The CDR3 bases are TGTGCCAGCAGCCAAGAAAAACTAGCGGGAGTTCTCGCCTACGAGCAGTACTTC. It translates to CASSQEKLAGVLAYEQYF.

This CDR3 is CASSPAGDPYEQYF. In DNA form, the CDR3 reads TGTGCCAGCAGCCCAGCGGGAGATCCCTACGAGCAGTACTTC. The chain links TRBV28 to TRBJ2-7; 8 bases agree with TRBD2. The CDR3 covers 14 residues. V lost 6 bases, J lost 2 bases, and 6 bases stayed unmatched. Per germline, CDR1 MDHEN and CDR2 SYDVKM.

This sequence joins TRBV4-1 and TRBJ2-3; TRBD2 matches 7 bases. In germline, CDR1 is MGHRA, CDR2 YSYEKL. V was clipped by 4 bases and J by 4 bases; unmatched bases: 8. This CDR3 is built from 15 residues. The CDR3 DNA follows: TGCGCCAGCAGCCCCCTCGGGCGGGAGTCAGATACGCAGTATTTT. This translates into CASSPLGRESDTQYF.

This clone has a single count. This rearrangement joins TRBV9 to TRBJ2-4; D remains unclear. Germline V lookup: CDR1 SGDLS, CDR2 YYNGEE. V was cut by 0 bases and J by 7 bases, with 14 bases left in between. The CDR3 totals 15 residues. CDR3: CASSVAGSGFNIQYF. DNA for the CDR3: TGTGCCAGCAGCGTAGCCGGGTCCGGATTTAACATTCAGTACTTC.

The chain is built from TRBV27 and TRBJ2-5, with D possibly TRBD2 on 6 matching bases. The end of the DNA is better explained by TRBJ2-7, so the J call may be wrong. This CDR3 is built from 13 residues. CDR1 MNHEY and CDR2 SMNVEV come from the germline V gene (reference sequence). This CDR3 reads CASSPGTSYEQYF. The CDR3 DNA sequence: TGTGCCAGCAGTCCCGGGACTTCCTACGAGCAGTACTTC.

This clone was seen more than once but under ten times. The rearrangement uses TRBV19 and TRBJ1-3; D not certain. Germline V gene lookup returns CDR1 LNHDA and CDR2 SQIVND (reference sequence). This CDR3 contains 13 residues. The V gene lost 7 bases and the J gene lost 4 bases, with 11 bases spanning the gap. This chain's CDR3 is CASKLSAGNTIYF. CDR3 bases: TGTGCCAGTAAGCTGAGCGCCGGAAACACCATATATTTT.

The DNA of the CDR3 is TGCGCCAGCAGCCAAGCCACAGGGAATCAGCCCCAGCATTTT. Residues: CASSQATGNQPQHF. The rearrangement joins TRBV4-3 to TRBJ1-5; D might be TRBD1 (6 bases). Germline V gives CDR1 LGHNA, CDR2 YSLEER. V gave up 1 base and J gave up 4 bases, with 8 bases separating them. The CDR3 runs to 14 residues.

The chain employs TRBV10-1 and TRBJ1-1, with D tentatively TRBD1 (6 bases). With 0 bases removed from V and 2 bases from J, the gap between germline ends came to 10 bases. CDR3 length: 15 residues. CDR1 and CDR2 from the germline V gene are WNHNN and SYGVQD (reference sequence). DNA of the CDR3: TGCGCCAGCAGTGAGTCGAGGGGGAGAAACACTGAAGCTTTCTTT. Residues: CASSESRGRNTEAFF.

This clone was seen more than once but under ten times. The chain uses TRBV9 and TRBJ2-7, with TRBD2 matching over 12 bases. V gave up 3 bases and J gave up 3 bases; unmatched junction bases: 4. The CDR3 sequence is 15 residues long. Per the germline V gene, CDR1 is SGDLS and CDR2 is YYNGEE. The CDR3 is CASSAKTSGGYEQYF. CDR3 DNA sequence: TGTGCCAGCAGCGCCAAGACTAGCGGGGGCTACGAGCAGTACTTC.

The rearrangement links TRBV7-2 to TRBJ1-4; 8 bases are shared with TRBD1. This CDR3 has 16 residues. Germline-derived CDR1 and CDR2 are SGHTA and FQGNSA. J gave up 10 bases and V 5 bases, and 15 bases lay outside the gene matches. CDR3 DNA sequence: TGTGCCAGCAGCCCCGCCTCAGGGGGCGGGACGGGAAAACTGTTTTTT. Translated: CASSPASGGGTGKLFF.

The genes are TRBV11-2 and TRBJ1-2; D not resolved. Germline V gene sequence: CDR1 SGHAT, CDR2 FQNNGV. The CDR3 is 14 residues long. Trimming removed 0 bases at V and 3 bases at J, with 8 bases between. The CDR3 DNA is TGTGCCAGCAGCTTAGATCGGGAGGACTATGGCTACACCTTC. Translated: CASSLDREDYGYTF.

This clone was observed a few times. CDR3 protein: CASSLGGLSTDTQYF. CDR3 nucleotide sequence: TGTGCCAGCAGCTTGGGGGGACTATCGACAGATACGCAGTATTTT. The chain combines TRBV7-2 with TRBJ2-3, with TRBD2 identical over 7 bases. V lost 3 bases and J lost 3; bases outside the gene matches: 6. This CDR3 is 15 amino acids long. CDR1 and CDR2 from the germline V gene are SGHTA and FQGNSA.

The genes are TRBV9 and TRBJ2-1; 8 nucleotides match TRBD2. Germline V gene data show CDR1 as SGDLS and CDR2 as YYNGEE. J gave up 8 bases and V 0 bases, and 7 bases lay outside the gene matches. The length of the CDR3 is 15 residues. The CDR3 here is CASSVAGTGGYEQFF. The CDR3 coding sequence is TGTGCCAGCAGCGTAGCGGGTACGGGGGGGTATGAGCAGTTCTTC.

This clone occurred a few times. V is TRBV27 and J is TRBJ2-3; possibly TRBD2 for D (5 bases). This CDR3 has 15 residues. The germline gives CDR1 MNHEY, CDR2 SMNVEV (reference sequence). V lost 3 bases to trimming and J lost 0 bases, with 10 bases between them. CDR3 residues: CASSLDLSSTDTQYF. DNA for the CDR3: TGTGCCAGCAGTTTGGACTTATCTAGCACAGATACGCAGTATTTT.

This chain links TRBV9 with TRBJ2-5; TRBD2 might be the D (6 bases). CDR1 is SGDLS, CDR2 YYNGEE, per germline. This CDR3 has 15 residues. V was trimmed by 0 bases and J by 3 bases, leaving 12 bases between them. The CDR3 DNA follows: TGTGCCAGCAGCGTAGGGGAGGCGACGGAAGAGACCCAGTACTTC. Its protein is CASSVGEATEETQYF.

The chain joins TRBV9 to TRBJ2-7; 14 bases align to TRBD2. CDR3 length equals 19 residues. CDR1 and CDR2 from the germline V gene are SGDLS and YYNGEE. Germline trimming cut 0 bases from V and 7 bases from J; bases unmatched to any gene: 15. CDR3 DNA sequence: TGTGCCAGCAGCGTAGGGGGGGGACTAGCGGGAGACCTAGCCTCGGAGCAGTACTTC. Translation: CASSVGGGLAGDLASEQYF.

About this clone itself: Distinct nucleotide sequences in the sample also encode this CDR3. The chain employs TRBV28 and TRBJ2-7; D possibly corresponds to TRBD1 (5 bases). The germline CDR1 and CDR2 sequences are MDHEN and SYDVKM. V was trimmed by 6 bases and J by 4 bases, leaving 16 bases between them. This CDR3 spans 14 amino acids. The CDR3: CASSSSGRVYEQYF. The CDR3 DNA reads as TGTGCCAGCAGCTCCTCCGGCAGGGTTTACGAGCAGTACTTC.

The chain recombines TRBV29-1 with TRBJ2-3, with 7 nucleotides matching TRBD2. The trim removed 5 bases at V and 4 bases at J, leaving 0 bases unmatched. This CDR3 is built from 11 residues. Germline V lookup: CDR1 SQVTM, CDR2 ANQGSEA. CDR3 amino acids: CSVRGADTQYF. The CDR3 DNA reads TGCAGCGTTCGGGGGGCAGATACGCAGTATTTT.

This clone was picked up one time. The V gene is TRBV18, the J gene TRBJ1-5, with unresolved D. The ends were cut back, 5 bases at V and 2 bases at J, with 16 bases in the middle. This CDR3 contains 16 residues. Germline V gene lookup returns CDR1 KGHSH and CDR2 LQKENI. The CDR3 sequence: CASSATPEFGNQPQHF. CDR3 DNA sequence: TGTGCCAGCTCAGCTACCCCGGAGTTTGGCAATCAGCCCCAGCATTTT.

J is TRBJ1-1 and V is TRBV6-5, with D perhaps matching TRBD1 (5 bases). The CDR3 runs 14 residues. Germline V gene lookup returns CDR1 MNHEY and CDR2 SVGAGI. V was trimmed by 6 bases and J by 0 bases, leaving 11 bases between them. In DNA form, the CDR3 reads TGTGCCAGCAGCCTCCTGGACATGAACACTGAAGCTTTCTTT. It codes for CASSLLDMNTEAFF.